The clone carrying this T cell receptor (beta chain) has just one count. No antigen is known for it. Generated by immunoSEQ multiplex PCR, the TCRdb table keeps only in-frame clones and is missing some. The table shows some 180,000 clones, with approximately 91% occurring only once. This CDR3 is 15 amino acids long. V dropped 1 base and J dropped 10; count of bases not matched to a gene: 7. CDR1 is SGHRS and CDR2 is YFSETQ in the germline V gene. This sample was taken from a study of T cell responses to AZD1222 COVID-19 vaccine. Study-wide results and caveats: The CD4 TCRs associated with vaccination extended across spike and predominated at 160-218 and 743-854. Donors skewed white British and female; clonal diversity was possibly underestimated. A rise in Spike-specific TCR breadth and depth followed two AZD1222 doses.

The sequencing here drew on peripheral blood, taken 28 days after the second AZD1222 dose. This clonotype was obtained from an adult who received the AZD1222 COVID-19 vaccine. The rearrangement uses TRBV5-1 and TRBJ1-6, with 8 bases lining up with TRBD1. As DNA, the CDR3 is TGCGCCAGCAGCTTGACTAACAGGGGGGAATCACCCCTCCACTTT. This codes for CASSLTNRGESPLHF.